The rows below give T cell receptor beta chains drawn from one sample of a study of a mutant IDH1 vaccine in newly diagnosed glioma. No cognate antigen is known for these TCRs. Repertoires were generated with immunoSEQ multiplex PCR, while TCRdb's copy carries only in-frame clones and drops some. Seen here are around 60,000 clones, roughly 80% observed once, and the top ten hold 9% to 10%. Specimen: PBMCs, collected from a glioma patient whose treatment included an IDH1 peptide vaccine. Receptors were obtained from a woman between 50 and 59 years old with glioma. CDR3s include the opening cysteine and the closing phenylalanine or tryptophan. The D gene is left open where the match is weak. Clone size, where shown, is once, few, many, or a class for clones that have expanded.

j_call d_call clone_size v_call cdr3_nt cdr3_aa
TRBJ1-6 NA NA TRBV30 TGTGCCTGGAGTGTACAGCAGAATTCACCCCTCCACTTT CAWSVQQNSPLHF
TRBJ2-2 TRBD1 NA TRBV5-4 TGTGCCAGCAGCTCCGGACAGGAGGTCCCCGGGGAGCTGTTTTTT CASSSGQEVPGELFF
TRBJ1-2 NA NA TRBV19 TGTGCCAGTAGTTCCCTAAAAGGAGGCTACACCTTC CASSSLKGGYTF
TRBJ1-2 NA once TRBV9 TGTGCCAGCAGCGAGAGGGAGGGAAACTATGGCTACACCTTC CASSEREGNYGYTF
TRBJ1-2 NA NA TRBV7-2 TGTGCCAGCAGCTTACCTGGGACCGGGACACCTTATGGCTACACCTTC CASSLPGTGTPYGYTF
TRBJ2-7 TRBD1 NA TRBV9 TGTGCCAGCAGCGCGGGACAGACGTACGAGCAGTACTTC CASSAGQTYEQYF
TRBJ1-5 NA NA TRBV5-4 TGTGCCAGCAGCTCTGGCCGTGGGGATCAGCCCCAGCATTTT CASSSGRGDQPQHF
TRBJ2-7 TRBD1 NA TRBV5-1 TGCGCCAGCAGCACCGGACAGGGGAATTCCTACGAGCAGTACTTC CASSTGQGNSYEQYF
TRBJ2-3 TRBD1 NA TRBV2 TGTGCCAGCAGGGTGTCCGGGACAGGGACAGATACGCAGTATTTT CASRVSGTGTDTQYF
TRBJ2-7 NA NA TRBV5-1 TGCGCCAGCAGCTTGGTGGCAGGGCACTACGAGCAGTACTTC CASSLVAGHYEQYF
TRBJ2-7 NA NA TRBV5-1 TGCGCCAGCAGCTTGGCCGGTGGTTCCGGGGTAAGCGAGCAGTACTTC CASSLAGGSGVSEQYF
TRBJ2-7 NA NA TRBV6-1 TGTGCCAGCAGTGAGGGGAGGACCCCTACGGAGCAGTACTTC CASSEGRTPTEQYF
TRBJ2-7 TRBD1 NA TRBV5-4 TGTGCCAGCAGCTTGGGACAGGGGGGCTACGAGCAGTACTTC CASSLGQGGYEQYF
TRBJ2-1 NA NA TRBV6-5 TGTGCCACCATCAGGGGTCACAATGAGCAGTTCTTC CATIRGHNEQFF
TRBJ2-3 NA NA TRBV5-1 TGCGCCAGCAGCCAACAGGTCACCACAGATACGCAGTATTTT CASSQQVTTDTQYF
TRBJ2-2 TRBD2 NA TRBV5-4 TGTGCCAGCAGCCTAGGGCTAGCGGGGAACACCGGGGAGCTGTTTTTT CASSLGLAGNTGELFF
TRBJ2-2 NA NA TRBV10-2 TGCGCCAGCACCCCAGGGTTTGGTGTCGGGGAGCTGTTTTTT CASTPGFGVGELFF
TRBJ2-7 NA NA TRBV11-3 TGTGCCAGCAGCCCGGGGACAAATTACGAGCAGTACTTC CASSPGTNYEQYF
TRBJ1-2 TRBD1 NA TRBV25-1 TGTGCCAGCAGTGAGTCCCGTTTCGACAGGGGGATCTATGGCTACACCTTC CASSESRFDRGIYGYTF
TRBJ2-1 NA NA TRBV2 TGTGCCAGCAGTGACCCTTGGGGCAATGAGCAGTTCTTC CASSDPWGNEQFF
TRBJ1-6 TRBD1 NA TRBV9 TGTGCCAGCAGCGTGAGGGCAGGGGGGAGTTCACCCCTCCACTTT CASSVRAGGSSPLHF
TRBJ2-7 NA NA TRBV5-1 TGCGCCAGCAGCCCAGGACGGTCCCACGAGCAGTACTTC CASSPGRSHEQYF
TRBJ1-1 NA NA TRBV9 TGTGCCAGCAGCGTAGAGGTCAGGGGCACTGAAGCTTTCTTT CASSVEVRGTEAFF
TRBJ2-5 NA NA TRBV25-1 TGTGCCAGCAGTGAATGGGACCCTCAAGAGACCCAGTACTTC CASSEWDPQETQYF
TRBJ1-2 NA NA TRBV28 TGTGCCAGCAGTCCTCAGGGCGCTAACTATGGCTACACCTTC CASSPQGANYGYTF
TRBJ1-5 NA NA TRBV19 TGTGCCAGTAGACGAGGACAGACCTATCAGCCCCAGCATTTT CASRRGQTYQPQHF
TRBJ2-2 NA NA TRBV6-5 TGTGCCAGCAGCCGGGCCCTAGGGACCGGGGAGCTGTTTTTT CASSRALGTGELFF
TRBJ2-2 NA NA TRBV7-2 TGTGCCAGCAGCCGTATAGGGGAGCTGTTTTTT CASSRIGELFF
TRBJ1-1 NA NA TRBV7-9 TGTGCCAGCAGCTTGGACAGCAACACTGAAGCTTTCTTT CASSLDSNTEAFF
TRBJ2-7 TRBD2 once TRBV10-3 TGTGCCATCAGTGGGGCTAGCGGGGGGGCCGACGAGCAGTACTTC CAISGASGGADEQYF
TRBJ2-6 NA NA TRBV11-3 TGTGCCAGCAGCTTGAAGGGGCTCTTGTCGGGGGCCAACGTCCTGACTTTC CASSLKGLLSGANVLTF
TRBJ2-7 NA NA TRBV28 TGTGCCAGCAGTTCGGCAGTTTCCTACGAGCAGTACTTC CASSSAVSYEQYF
TRBJ1-1 NA NA TRBV19 TGTGCCAGTAGTATTTCAGGTTCTAACACTGAAGCTTTCTTT CASSISGSNTEAFF
TRBJ1-6 TRBD1 NA TRBV14 TGTGCCAGCAGCCCAGACAGGGGAAATTCACCCCTCCACTTT CASSPDRGNSPLHF
TRBJ1-1 NA NA TRBV5-1 TGCGCCAGCAGCTTGGCAGTCCATGCGAACACTGAAGCTTTCTTT CASSLAVHANTEAFF